This TCR beta chain was obtained from a study of beta chain features in type 1 diabetes. Donors underwent one heparinised blood draw, 100 to 150 mL on average. In the case of this clone: Antigen unknown.

CDR3 length: 16 residues. Germline CDR1 and CDR2: SEHNR and FQNEAQ (reference sequence). Trimming at V came to 5 bases and at J to 4 bases, leaving 11 bases not matched to a gene. TCRB transcripts that were expressed got sequenced, as all of the isolated RNA had been reverse transcribed. The data were produced by immunoSEQ multiplex PCR, yet TCRdb's version contains in-frame clones alone and is incomplete. This table holds around 340,000 clones, 7% to 10% found once. Whole-study results and caveats: Type 1 diabetes patients had TCRB CDR3s that were shorter (moderately but significantly so) in all four CD4+ subsets. Patients' naive, central memory and Treg TCRB repertoires seemed closer to one another than those of healthy donors.

V gene TRBV7-9 combines with J gene TRBJ2-3; 8 bases align to TRBD2. The source material was central memory CD4+ T cells from blood. The receptor was isolated from a man aged 30-40 years with type 1 diabetes. The DNA of the CDR3 is TGTGCCAGCAGCACAATAGCGGGGAGGCCTTCAGATACGCAGTATTTT. Translation: CASSTIAGRPSDTQYF. The full variable domain, rest sourced from reference TRBV7-9 and TRBJ2-3, is DTGVSQNPRHKITKRGQNVTFRCDPISEHNRLYWYRQTLGQGPEFLTYFQNEAQLEKSRLLSDRFSAERPKGSFSTLEIQRTEQGDSAMYLCASSTIAGRPSDTQYFGPGTRLTVL.